This TCR beta chain was identified in a study of T cells in Graves' hyperthyroidism and ophthalmopathy. The hyperthyroidism patients had all been newly diagnosed, and their disease duration was under 2 months. Their ages ranged from 18 to 65 years. The PBMCs studied were ones that came from 8 to 10 ml fresh peripheral blood. RNA transcripts were the template for amplifying TCR beta CDR3 regions. The HTBI primer set drove a first-round RT-PCR of the TCR CDR3. One entry per CDR3 protein results from TCRdb running MiXCR on the multiplex PCR reads. The sample has roughly 740,000 distinct CDR3 sequences; over 15% are singletons. The ends were cut back, 3 bases at V and 3 bases at J, with 12 bases in the middle. From germline, CDR1 is KGHDR and CDR2 SFDVKD. The CDR3 consists of 15 residues. Worth noting for this clonotype: The antigen remains unidentified.

Study-wide points: Blood also held most thyroid clonotypes expanded beyond 0.001.

The sequenced sample was blood. This sequence was found in a man aged 18-30 years with Graves' hyperthyroidism. The chain recombines TRBV24-1 with TRBJ2-3; tentatively, D is TRBD2 (6 bases). CDR3 nucleotides: TGTGCCACCAGTGATGTAACTAGCAGTACAGATACGCAGTATTTT. Protein sequence: CATSDVTSSTDTQYF.